This is a list of T cell receptor beta chains from one sample in a study of cytomegalovirus exposure and HLA in healthy donors. Profiled with immunoSEQ multiplex PCR; TCRdb holds only in-frame clones, not every one. The table has fewer than 250,000 clones, less than 85% seen once; the top ten hold 4.5% to 6%. The sample taken for sequencing was PBMCs. These receptors originate from a woman aged 18-29 years in good health and CMV-seronegative. CDR3s leave out the opening cysteine and the closing phenylalanine or tryptophan. Fields, in order: J gene, D gene, clone size, V gene, CDR3 protein. The D gene is left open where the match is weak. Expanded clones are given a class, and other clones once, few, many or no size at all.

j_call: TRBJ1-3; d_call: .; clone_size: once; v_call: TRBV5-1; cdr3_aa: ASSQTGTGNTIY
j_call: TRBJ2-7; d_call: TRBD2; clone_size: .; v_call: TRBV28; cdr3_aa: ASSATSVAYEQY
j_call: TRBJ2-3; d_call: TRBD2; clone_size: .; v_call: TRBV6-5; cdr3_aa: ASGPSGEATDTQY
j_call: TRBJ2-3; d_call: .; clone_size: .; v_call: TRBV5-1; cdr3_aa: ASSSPTLDTQY
j_call: TRBJ1-1; d_call: .; clone_size: .; v_call: TRBV5-6; cdr3_aa: ASSLGPIRGMNTEAF
j_call: TRBJ2-3; d_call: .; clone_size: many; v_call: TRBV7-6; cdr3_aa: ASSSTSTDTQY
j_call: TRBJ1-2; d_call: .; clone_size: .; v_call: TRBV7-9; cdr3_aa: ASTDPTREEGYT
j_call: TRBJ2-2; d_call: TRBD1; clone_size: .; v_call: TRBV5-1; cdr3_aa: ASSKDRGRNTGELF
j_call: TRBJ1-2; d_call: .; clone_size: .; v_call: TRBV7-9; cdr3_aa: ASSPGSVYGYT
j_call: TRBJ1-4; d_call: .; clone_size: .; v_call: TRBV30; cdr3_aa: ASLLREEGATNEKLF
j_call: TRBJ2-2; d_call: .; clone_size: .; v_call: TRBV28; cdr3_aa: ASSLMTGELF
j_call: TRBJ2-2; d_call: .; clone_size: .; v_call: TRBV11-3; cdr3_aa: ASSLEWNTGELF
j_call: TRBJ2-3; d_call: TRBD2; clone_size: .; v_call: TRBV5-4; cdr3_aa: ASSFRSGGGVGTQY
j_call: TRBJ1-6; d_call: .; clone_size: .; v_call: TRBV6-1; cdr3_aa: ASSVSQPRNSPLH
j_call: TRBJ2-6; d_call: .; clone_size: .; v_call: TRBV9; cdr3_aa: ASSENGWVDGANVLT
j_call: TRBJ2-7; d_call: TRBD1; clone_size: .; v_call: TRBV11-2; cdr3_aa: ASSSGTGGTYEQY
j_call: TRBJ2-3; d_call: .; clone_size: .; v_call: TRBV6-1; cdr3_aa: ASSEETDTQY
j_call: TRBJ2-2; d_call: TRBD1; clone_size: .; v_call: TRBV28; cdr3_aa: ASSLSGTGGGGELF
j_call: TRBJ2-7; d_call: .; clone_size: .; v_call: TRBV2; cdr3_aa: ASSSGSLSYEQY
j_call: TRBJ2-1; d_call: TRBD1; clone_size: .; v_call: TRBV5-4; cdr3_aa: ASSFFYSPGQGLGNEQF
j_call: TRBJ2-3; d_call: TRBD1; clone_size: .; v_call: TRBV27; cdr3_aa: ASSLSGRGLPDTQY
j_call: TRBJ1-6; d_call: .; clone_size: .; v_call: TRBV9; cdr3_aa: ASRGLNSPLH
j_call: TRBJ2-1; d_call: .; clone_size: .; v_call: TRBV11-2; cdr3_aa: ASSLDGDSYNEQF
j_call: TRBJ2-3; d_call: TRBD1; clone_size: .; v_call: TRBV28; cdr3_aa: ASSLRQGWDTQY
j_call: TRBJ2-3; d_call: .; clone_size: .; v_call: TRBV13; cdr3_aa: ASSPRIAQQY
j_call: TRBJ2-5; d_call: TRBD1; clone_size: .; v_call: TRBV11-2; cdr3_aa: ASSPRQGEETQY
j_call: TRBJ2-1; d_call: .; clone_size: .; v_call: TRBV5-6; cdr3_aa: ASSVGQIQGYEQF
j_call: TRBJ2-7; d_call: TRBD1; clone_size: .; v_call: TRBV6-6; cdr3_aa: ASSRQGAGEQY